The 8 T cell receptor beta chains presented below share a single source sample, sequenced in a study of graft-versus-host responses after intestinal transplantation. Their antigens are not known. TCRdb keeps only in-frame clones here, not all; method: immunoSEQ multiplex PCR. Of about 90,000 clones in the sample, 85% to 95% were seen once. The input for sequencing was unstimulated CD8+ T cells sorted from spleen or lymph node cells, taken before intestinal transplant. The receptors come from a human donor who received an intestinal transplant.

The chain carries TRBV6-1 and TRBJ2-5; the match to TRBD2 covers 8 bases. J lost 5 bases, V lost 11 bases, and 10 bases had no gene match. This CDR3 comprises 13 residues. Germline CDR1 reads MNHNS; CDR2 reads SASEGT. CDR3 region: CAARGTSHETQYF. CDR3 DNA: TGTGCCGCCCGCGGGACTAGTCATGAGACCCAGTACTTC.

Here the CDR3 DNA reads TGCGCCAGCAGCCAAGATCAGGGGCCTAATGAAAAACTGTTTTTT. It yields the protein CASSQDQGPNEKLFF. The genes are TRBV4-3 and TRBJ1-4; perhaps TRBD1 as D (6 bases). This CDR3 has 15 residues. V shed 0 bases and J shed 3 bases, with 8 bases lying between them. The germline V gene has CDR1 LGHNA and CDR2 YSLEER.

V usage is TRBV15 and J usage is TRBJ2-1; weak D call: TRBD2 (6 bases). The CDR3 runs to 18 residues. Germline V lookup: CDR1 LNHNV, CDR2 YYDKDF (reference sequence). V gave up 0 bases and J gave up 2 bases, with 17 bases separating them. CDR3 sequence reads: CATSRDTGVIVTYNEQFF. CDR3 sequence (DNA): TGTGCCACCAGCAGAGATACGGGGGTAATAGTGACCTACAATGAGCAGTTCTTC. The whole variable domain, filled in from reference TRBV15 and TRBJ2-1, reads DAMVIQNPRYQVTQFGKPVTLSCSQTLNHNVMYWYQQKSSQAPKLLFHYYDKDFNNEADTPDNFQSRRPNTSFCFLDIRSPGLGDTAMYLCATSRDTGVIVTYNEQFFGPGTRLTVL.

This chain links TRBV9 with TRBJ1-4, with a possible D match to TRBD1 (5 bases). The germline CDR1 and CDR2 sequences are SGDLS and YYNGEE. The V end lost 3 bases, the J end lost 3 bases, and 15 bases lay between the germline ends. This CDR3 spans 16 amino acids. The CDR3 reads CASSGGGALPNEKLFF. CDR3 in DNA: TGTGCCAGCAGCGGGGGCGGGGCCTTGCCTAATGAAAAACTGTTTTTT.

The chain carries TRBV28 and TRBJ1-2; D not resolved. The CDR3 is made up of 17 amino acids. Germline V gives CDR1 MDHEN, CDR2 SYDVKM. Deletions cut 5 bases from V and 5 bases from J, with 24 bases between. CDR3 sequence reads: CASSPWGWEKEGYGYTF. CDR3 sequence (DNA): TGTGCCAGCAGTCCTTGGGGTTGGGAAAAAGAGGGATATGGCTACACCTTC.

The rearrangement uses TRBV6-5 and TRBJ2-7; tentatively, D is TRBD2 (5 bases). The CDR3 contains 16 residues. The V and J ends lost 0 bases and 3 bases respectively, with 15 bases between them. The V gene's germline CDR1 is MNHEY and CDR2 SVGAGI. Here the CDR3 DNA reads TGTGCCAGCAGTTACTCGAGAGGGCAGGATCGCTACGAGCAGTACTTC. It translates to CASSYSRGQDRYEQYF.

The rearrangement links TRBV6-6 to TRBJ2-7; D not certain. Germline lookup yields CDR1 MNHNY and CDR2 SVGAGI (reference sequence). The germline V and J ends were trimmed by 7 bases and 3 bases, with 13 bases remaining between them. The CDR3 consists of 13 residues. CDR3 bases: TGTGCCAGCACCCTTACGTCCGGCTACGAGCAGTACTTC. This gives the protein CASTLTSGYEQYF.

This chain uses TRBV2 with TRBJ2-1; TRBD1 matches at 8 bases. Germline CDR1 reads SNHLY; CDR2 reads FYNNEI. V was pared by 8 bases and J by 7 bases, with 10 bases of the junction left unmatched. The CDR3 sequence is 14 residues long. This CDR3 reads CASDPGQVGNEQFF. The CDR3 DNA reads TGTGCCAGCGACCCGGGACAGGTTGGGAATGAGCAGTTCTTC.